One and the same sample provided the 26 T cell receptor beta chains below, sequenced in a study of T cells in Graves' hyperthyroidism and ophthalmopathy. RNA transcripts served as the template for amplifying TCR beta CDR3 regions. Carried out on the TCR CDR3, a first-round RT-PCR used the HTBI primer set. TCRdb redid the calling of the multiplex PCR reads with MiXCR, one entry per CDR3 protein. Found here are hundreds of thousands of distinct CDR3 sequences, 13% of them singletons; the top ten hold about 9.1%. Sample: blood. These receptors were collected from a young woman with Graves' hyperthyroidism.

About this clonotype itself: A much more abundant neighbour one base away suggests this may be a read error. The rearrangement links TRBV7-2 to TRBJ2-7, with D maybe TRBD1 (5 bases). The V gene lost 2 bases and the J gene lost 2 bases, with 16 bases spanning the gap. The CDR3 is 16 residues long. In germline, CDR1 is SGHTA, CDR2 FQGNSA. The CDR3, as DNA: TGTGCCAGCAGCTTAACTGGAACAGGCTCGCCCTACGAGCAGTACTTC. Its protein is CASSLTGTGSPYEQYF. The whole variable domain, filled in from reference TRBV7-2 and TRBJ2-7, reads GAGVSQSPSNKVTEKGKDVELRCDPISGHTALYWYRQSLGQGLEFLIYFQGNSAPDKSGLPSDRFSAERTGGSVSTLTIQRTQQEDSAVYLCASSLTGTGSPYEQYFGPGTRLTVT.

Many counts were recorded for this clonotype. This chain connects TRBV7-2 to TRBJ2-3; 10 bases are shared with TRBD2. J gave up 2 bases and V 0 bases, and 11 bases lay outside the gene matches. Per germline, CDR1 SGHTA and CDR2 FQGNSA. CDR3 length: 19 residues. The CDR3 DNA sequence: TGTGCCAGCAGCTTAGCTGGGGCTAGCGGGAGACGGGACACAGATACGCAGTATTTT. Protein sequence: CASSLAGASGRRDTDTQYF.

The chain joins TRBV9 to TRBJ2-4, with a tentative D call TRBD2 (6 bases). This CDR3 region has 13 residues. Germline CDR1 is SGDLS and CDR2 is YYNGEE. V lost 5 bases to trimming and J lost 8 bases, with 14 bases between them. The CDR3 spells CASSFAGLDIQYF. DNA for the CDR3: TGTGCCAGCAGTTTTGCGGGGTTGGACATTCAGTACTTC.

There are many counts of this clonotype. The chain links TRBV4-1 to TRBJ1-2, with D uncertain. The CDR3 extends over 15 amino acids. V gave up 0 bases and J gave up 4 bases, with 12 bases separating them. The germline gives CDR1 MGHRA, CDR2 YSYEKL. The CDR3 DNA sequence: TGCGCCAGCAGCCAAGATTCCGGCAGTCTCTATGGCTACACCTTC. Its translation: CASSQDSGSLYGYTF.

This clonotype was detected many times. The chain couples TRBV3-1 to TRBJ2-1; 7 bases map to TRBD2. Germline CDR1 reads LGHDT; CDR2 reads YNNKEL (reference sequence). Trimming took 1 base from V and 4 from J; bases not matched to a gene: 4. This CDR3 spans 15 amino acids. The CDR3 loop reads CASSQGGGNYNEQFF. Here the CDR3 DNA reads TGTGCCAGCAGCCAAGGCGGGGGAAATTACAATGAGCAGTTCTTC.

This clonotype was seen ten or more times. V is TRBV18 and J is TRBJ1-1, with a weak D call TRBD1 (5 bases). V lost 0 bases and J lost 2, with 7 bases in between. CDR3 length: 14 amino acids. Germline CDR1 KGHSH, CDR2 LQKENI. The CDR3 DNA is TGTGCCAGCTCACCACCTACAGGAAACACTGAAGCTTTCTTT. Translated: CASSPPTGNTEAFF.

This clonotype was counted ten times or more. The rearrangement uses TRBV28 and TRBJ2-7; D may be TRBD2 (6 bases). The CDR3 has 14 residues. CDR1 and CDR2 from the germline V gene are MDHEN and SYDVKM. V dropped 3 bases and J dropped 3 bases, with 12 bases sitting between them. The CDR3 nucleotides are TGTGCCAGCAGTTTGGGGACTCCAATCTACGAGCAGTACTTC. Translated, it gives CASSLGTPIYEQYF.

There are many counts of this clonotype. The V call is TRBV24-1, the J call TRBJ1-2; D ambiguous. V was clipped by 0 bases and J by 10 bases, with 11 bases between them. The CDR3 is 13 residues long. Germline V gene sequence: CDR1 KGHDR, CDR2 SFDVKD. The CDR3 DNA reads TGTGCCACCAGTGATTTGATGGGGAGGTACTACACCTTC. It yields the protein CATSDLMGRYYTF.

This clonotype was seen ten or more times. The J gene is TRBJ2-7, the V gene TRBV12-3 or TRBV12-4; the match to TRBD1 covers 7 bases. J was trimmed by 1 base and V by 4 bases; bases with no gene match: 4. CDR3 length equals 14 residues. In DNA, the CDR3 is TGTGCCAGCAGTTCCGACAGGGTTTCCTACGAGCAGTACTTC. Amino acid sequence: CASSSDRVSYEQYF.

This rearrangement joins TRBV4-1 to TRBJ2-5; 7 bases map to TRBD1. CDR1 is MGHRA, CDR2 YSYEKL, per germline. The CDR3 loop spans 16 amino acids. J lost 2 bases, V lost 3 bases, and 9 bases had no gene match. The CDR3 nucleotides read TGCGCCAGCAGCCACGTATTGGCAGGGGGTCAAGAGACCCAGTACTTC. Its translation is CASSHVLAGGQETQYF.

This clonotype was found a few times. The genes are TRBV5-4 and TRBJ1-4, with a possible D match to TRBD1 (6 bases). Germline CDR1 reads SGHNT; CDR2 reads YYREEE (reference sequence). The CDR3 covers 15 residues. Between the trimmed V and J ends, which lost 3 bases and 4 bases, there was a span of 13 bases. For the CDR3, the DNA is TGTGCCAGCAGCTACACGGACAGCCATAATGAAAAACTGTTTTTT. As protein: CASSYTDSHNEKLFF.

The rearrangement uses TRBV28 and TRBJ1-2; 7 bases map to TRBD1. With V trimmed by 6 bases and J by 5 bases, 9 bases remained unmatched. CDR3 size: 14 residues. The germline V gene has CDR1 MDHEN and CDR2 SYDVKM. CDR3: CASSENRGIYGYTF. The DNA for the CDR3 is TGTGCCAGCAGCGAAAACAGGGGAATATATGGCTACACCTTC.

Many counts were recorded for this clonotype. CDR3 sequence: CASHSAGSYYGYTF. The CDR3 nucleotides read TGTGCCAGCCATTCAGCCGGAAGTTACTATGGCTACACCTTC. V is TRBV12-3 or TRBV12-4 and J is TRBJ1-2; D gene ambiguous. V lost 8 bases to trimming and J lost 3 bases, with 16 bases between them. The CDR3 runs 14 residues.

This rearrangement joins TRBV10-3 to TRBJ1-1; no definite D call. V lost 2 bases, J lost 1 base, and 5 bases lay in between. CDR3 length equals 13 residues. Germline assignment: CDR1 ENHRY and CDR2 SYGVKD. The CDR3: CAISETANTEAFF. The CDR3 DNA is TGTGCCATCAGTGAGACAGCGAACACTGAAGCTTTCTTT.

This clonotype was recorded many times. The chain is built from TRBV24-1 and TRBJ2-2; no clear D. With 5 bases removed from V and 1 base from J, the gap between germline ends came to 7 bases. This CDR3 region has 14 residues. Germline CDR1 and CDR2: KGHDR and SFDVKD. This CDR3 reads CATSGPENTGELFF. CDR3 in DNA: TGTGCCACCAGTGGGCCAGAGAACACCGGGGAGCTGTTTTTT.

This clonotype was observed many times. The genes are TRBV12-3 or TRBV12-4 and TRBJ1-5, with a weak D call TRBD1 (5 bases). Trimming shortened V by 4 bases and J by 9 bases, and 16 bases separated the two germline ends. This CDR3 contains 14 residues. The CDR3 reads CASSYRFSWGPQHF. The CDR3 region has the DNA TGTGCCAGCAGTTACAGGTTTTCTTGGGGGCCCCAGCATTTT.

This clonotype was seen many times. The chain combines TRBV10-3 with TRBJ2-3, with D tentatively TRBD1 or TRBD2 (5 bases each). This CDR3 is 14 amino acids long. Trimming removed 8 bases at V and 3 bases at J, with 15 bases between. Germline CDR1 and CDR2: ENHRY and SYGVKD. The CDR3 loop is CAIGGWLRTDTQYF. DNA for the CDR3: TGTGCCATCGGGGGATGGTTAAGGACAGATACGCAGTATTTT.

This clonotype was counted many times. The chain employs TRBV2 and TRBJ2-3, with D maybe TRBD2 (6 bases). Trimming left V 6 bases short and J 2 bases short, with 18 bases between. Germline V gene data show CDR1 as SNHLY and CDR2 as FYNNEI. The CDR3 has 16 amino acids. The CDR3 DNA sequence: TGTGCCAGCAGCTACAGACTAGTACGGGACACAGATACGCAGTATTTT. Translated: CASSYRLVRDTDTQYF.

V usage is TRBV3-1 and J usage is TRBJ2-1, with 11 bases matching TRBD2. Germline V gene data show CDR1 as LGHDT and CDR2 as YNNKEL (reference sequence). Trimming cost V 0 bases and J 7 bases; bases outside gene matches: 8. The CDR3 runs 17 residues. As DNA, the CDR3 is TGTGCCAGCAGCCAAGATTGGCTAGCGGGAGGCTGGAATGAGCAGTTCTTC. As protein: CASSQDWLAGGWNEQFF.

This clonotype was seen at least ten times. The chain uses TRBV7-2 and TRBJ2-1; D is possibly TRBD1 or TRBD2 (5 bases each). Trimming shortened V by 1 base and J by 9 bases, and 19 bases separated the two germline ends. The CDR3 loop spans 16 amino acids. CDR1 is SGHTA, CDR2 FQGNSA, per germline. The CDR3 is CASSLEGTRLRTEQFF. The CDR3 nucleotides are TGTGCCAGCAGCTTAGAGGGGACGAGATTACGCACTGAGCAGTTCTTC.

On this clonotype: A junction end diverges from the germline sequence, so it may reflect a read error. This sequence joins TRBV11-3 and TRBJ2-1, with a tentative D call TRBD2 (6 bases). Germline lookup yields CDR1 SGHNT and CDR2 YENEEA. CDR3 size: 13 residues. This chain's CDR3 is CAGSLAAVNEQFF. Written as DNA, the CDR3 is TGTGCCGGCAGCTTAGCGGCGGTGAATGAGCAGTTCTTC.

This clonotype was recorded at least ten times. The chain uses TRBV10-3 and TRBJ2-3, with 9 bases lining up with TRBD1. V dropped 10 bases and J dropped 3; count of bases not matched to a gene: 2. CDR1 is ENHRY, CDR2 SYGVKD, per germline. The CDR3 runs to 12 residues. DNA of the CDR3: TGTGCCAGCGGACAGGGGACAGATACGCAGTATTTT. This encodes CASGQGTDTQYF.

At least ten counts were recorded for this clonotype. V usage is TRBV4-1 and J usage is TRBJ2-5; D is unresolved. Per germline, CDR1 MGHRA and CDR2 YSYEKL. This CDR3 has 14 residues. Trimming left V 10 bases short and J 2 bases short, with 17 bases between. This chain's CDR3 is CATSDGGVQETQYF. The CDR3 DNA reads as TGCGCCACCTCGGACGGTGGAGTGCAAGAGACCCAGTACTTC.

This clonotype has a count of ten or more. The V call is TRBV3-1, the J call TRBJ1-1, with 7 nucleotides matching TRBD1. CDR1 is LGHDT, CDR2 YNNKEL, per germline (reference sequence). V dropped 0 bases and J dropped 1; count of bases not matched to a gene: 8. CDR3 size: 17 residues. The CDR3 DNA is TGTGCCAGCAGCCAAGATCTATGGGACAGCGCGAACACTGAAGCTTTCTTT. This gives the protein CASSQDLWDSANTEAFF.

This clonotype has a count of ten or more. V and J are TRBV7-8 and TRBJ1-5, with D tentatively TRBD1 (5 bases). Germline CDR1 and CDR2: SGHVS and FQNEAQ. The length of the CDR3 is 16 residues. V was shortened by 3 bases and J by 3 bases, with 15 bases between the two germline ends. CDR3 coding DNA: TGTGCCAGCAGCTTGGGGATATCGGGGGACAATCAGCCCCAGCATTTT. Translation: CASSLGISGDNQPQHF.

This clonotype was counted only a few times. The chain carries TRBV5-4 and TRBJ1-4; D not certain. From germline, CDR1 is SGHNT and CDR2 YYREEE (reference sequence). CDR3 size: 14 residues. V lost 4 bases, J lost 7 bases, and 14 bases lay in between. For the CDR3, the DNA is TGTGCCAGCAGCCAAGACTCCTCCATTGAAAAACTGTTTTTT. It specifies CASSQDSSIEKLFF.